This TCR beta chain was sequenced during a study of blood T cell repertoires in COVID-19. Assay: immunoSEQ multiplex PCR; the TCRdb copy retains only in-frame clones and omits some. This table holds 200,000 to 300,000 clones, 88% found once. V dropped 8 bases and J dropped 2; count of bases not matched to a gene: 5. CDR3 length: 13 residues. Germline V gene lookup returns CDR1 KGHSH and CDR2 LQKENI. Participants were aged about 18 to 95 years, lived in roughly 23 US areas, and enrolled virtually. The sequencing sample was made of PBMCs or T cells enriched from blood (not recorded which). The chain employs TRBV18 and TRBJ1-1; TRBD1 aligns across 7 bases. This TCR came from a woman aged 40 to 50 with acute COVID-19. Here the CDR3 reads CASVRDRNTEAFF. The CDR3 bases are TGTGCCAGCGTAAGGGACAGAAACACTGAAGCTTTCTTT.